This T cell receptor (beta chain) came from a study of regulatory T cells in long-lasting Graves disease. The study, taken as a whole, reports: For persistent Graves' patients, TCR diversity was lower than for newly diagnosed ones. Persistent disease favored TRBV28, TRBJ1-2 and TRBJ2-5.

Time point: newly diagnosed GD, antithyroid drugs for less than 3 months. Generation of the TCR library employed RNA extracted from PBMCs. A remark on this clonotype: Its target is unknown.

V lost 2 bases and J 2 bases, leaving 13 bases between the germline ends. The germline CDR1 and CDR2 sequences are MNHEY and SMNVEV (reference sequence). There are 15 residues in the CDR3. Arm-PCR of CDR3 regions with iRepertoire HTBI primers generated TCR beta libraries. TCRdb processed the multiplex PCR reads anew with MiXCR; each CDR3 protein has one entry. The table shows under 300,000 distinct CDR3 sequences, with around 18% occurring only once. These records were also assigned to another study, of T cells in Graves' hyperthyroidism and ophthalmopathy. That work adds: On the basis of clinical symptoms, serum thyroxine and TRAb, thyroid ultrasound and orbital computed tomography, diagnoses were made.

The chain has TRBV27 and TRBJ2-7; either TRBD1 or TRBD2 may fit D (5 bases each). The sequence derives from a woman in her twenties or thirties with Graves disease. The starting material was peripheral blood mononuclear cells (PBMCs), obtained at new diagnosis, from a patient treated with antithyroid drugs. As DNA, the CDR3 is TGTGCCAGCAGTTTAGGGGCGGGCCGAGCCTACGAGCAGTACTTC. Protein sequence: CASSLGAGRAYEQYF.